The TCR beta chain under discussion was sequenced for a study of response to subunit inactivated influenza vaccine. Study results and caveats: The authors offered the suggestion that each seasonal influenza vaccination recruits few new T cells.

This clonotype was seen more than once but under ten times. The target antigen is unknown. Via MiXCR, TCRdb re-called the RT-PCR reads, giving one row per CDR3 protein. The sample lists 560,000 or so distinct CDR3 sequences; around 8% were seen once. The CDR3 extends over 17 amino acids. CDR1 and CDR2 (germline): SNHLY, FYNNEI. With V trimmed by 2 bases and J by 3 bases, 10 bases remained unmatched. The starting material was PBMCs from blood, obtained around 2 years after vaccination. This chain joins TRBV2 and TRBJ2-1; 7 nucleotides agree with TRBD1. This sequence originates from a man in his fifties or sixties who received an inactivated influenza vaccine. The CDR3, as DNA: TGTGCCAGCAGTGAAAGTCTGGGACAGTCCATCTACAATGAGCAGTTCTTC. Protein: CASSESLGQSIYNEQFF.